The clone carrying this TCR beta chain was observed at least ten times. It was with unique molecular identifiers that the TCRbeta library was prepared. TCRdb analysed the PCR reads with MiXCR anew, one entry per CDR3 protein. The sample has about 110,000 distinct CDR3 sequences; 10% are singletons. The sample is drawn from a study of T-cell reconstitution after alpha-beta-depleted transplantation in children. There are 15 residues in the CDR3. Germline V lookup: CDR1 MDHEN, CDR2 SYDVKM. J lost 4 bases, V lost 4 bases, and 7 bases had no gene match. The chain employs TRBV28 and TRBJ2-1; TRBD2 matches at 7 bases. This clonotype was obtained from a human donor who donated a stem cell graft to a child with acute lymphoblastic leukemia. The input for sequencing was PBMCs from the stem cell graft donor, taken from the stem cell graft. The CDR3 nucleotides are TGTGCCAGCAGTTCGCCAAGCGGGATTTACAATGAGCAGTTCTTC. The encoded protein is CASSSPSGIYNEQFF.